The 10 T cell receptor beta chains listed next were all sequenced from one sample in a study of blood T cell repertoires in COVID-19. TCRdb's copy holds only in-frame clones and misses some; the assay was immunoSEQ multiplex PCR. The sample holds 180,000 or so clones, 80% to 90% seen once. The specimen sequenced was PBMCs or T cells enriched from blood (not recorded which). The receptor set was obtained from a woman aged 40 to 50 with acute COVID-19.

The chain recombines TRBV6-5 with TRBJ2-6; weak D call: TRBD2 (6 bases). Germline V gene sequence: CDR1 MNHEY, CDR2 SVGAGI. CDR3 size: 15 residues. Trimming took 6 bases from V and 0 from J, leaving 9 bases between them. The CDR3 loop reads CASRAGGSGANVLTF. DNA of the CDR3: TGTGCCAGCAGGGCCGGGGGCTCTGGGGCCAACGTCCTGACTTTC.

The CDR3 region has the DNA TGTGCCAGCAGCCAAGATGAGGGGGTGCCCTACGAGCAGTACTTC. Translating it yields CASSQDEGVPYEQYF. The chain joins TRBV4-2 to TRBJ2-7; tentatively, D is TRBD1 (6 bases). The CDR3 totals 15 residues. The germline V gene encodes CDR1 LGHNA and CDR2 YNFKEQ. Trimming left V 0 bases short and J 2 bases short, with 11 bases between.

V and J are TRBV11-2 and TRBJ2-3, with 8 bases identical to TRBD1. Germline CDR1 reads SGHAT; CDR2 reads FQNNGV. CDR3 length: 16 residues. The ends lost 0 bases at V and 4 bases at J; junction bases unmatched: 6. CDR3 sequence (DNA): TGTGCCAGCAGCTTAGATCCCTGGACAGGGTCAGATACGCAGTATTTT. Amino acid sequence: CASSLDPWTGSDTQYF. Complete variable domain (other parts from reference TRBV11-2 and TRBJ2-3): EAGVAQSPRYKIIEKRQSVAFWCNPISGHATLYWYQQILGQGPKLLIQFQNNGVVDDSQLPKDRFSAERLKGVDSTLKIQPAKLEDSAVYLCASSLDPWTGSDTQYFGPGTRLTVL.

This chain uses TRBV6-2 or TRBV6-3 with TRBJ2-7; no clear D gene. Trimming cost V 6 bases and J 3 bases, with 9 bases left between them. CDR1 and CDR2 from the germline V gene are MNHEY and SVGEGT. The CDR3 is 12 amino acids. CDR3 protein: CASSRDNYEQYF. CDR3 bases: TGTGCCAGCAGCCGTGACAACTACGAGCAGTACTTC.

This sequence joins TRBV5-1 and TRBJ2-2; TRBD2 is a possible D gene (6 bases). Germline CDR1 reads SGHRS; CDR2 reads YFSETQ. V lost 2 bases to trimming and J lost 7 bases, with 12 bases between them. The CDR3 is 14 amino acids. CDR3 protein: CASSFGDSSGELFF. The CDR3 nucleotides read TGCGCCAGCAGCTTTGGGGACTCGAGCGGGGAGCTGTTTTTT. The whole variable domain, filled in from reference TRBV5-1 and TRBJ2-2, reads KAGVTQTPRYLIKTRGQQVTLSCSPISGHRSVSWYQQTPGQGLQFLFEYFSETQRNKGNFPGRFSGRQFSNSRSEMNVSTLELGDSALYLCASSFGDSSGELFFGEGSRLTVL.

The V call is TRBV18, the J call TRBJ2-7, with D maybe TRBD1 (6 bases). Trimming took 8 bases from V and 3 from J, leaving 11 bases between them. The CDR3 runs to 12 residues. Germline CDR1 reads KGHSH; CDR2 reads LQKENI. This CDR3 reads CASTQGIYEQYF. Here the CDR3 DNA reads TGTGCCAGCACCCAGGGGATCTACGAGCAGTACTTC. Based on the CDR3 plus reference TRBV18 and TRBJ2-7, the full variable domain is NAGVMQNPRHLVRRRGQEARLRCSPMKGHSHVYWYRQLPEEGLKFMVYLQKENIIDESGMPKERFSAEFPKEGPSILRIQQVVRGDSAAYFCASTQGIYEQYFGPGTRLTVT.

This chain links TRBV9 with TRBJ1-2, with TRBD1 matching 7 bases. Trimming cost V 4 bases and J 4 bases; bases outside gene matches: 4. The CDR3 is 13 residues long. Germline values: CDR1 SGDLS, CDR2 YYNGEE. In DNA, the CDR3 is TGTGCCAGCAGCTACCGGGACAGCTATGGCTACACCTTC. This encodes CASSYRDSYGYTF.

This clone has more than one count but fewer than ten. The V and J genes are TRBV7-3 and TRBJ2-2, with D possibly matching TRBD2 (5 bases). The germline V and J ends were trimmed by 3 bases and 5 bases, with 7 bases remaining between them. Per germline, CDR1 SGHTA and CDR2 FQGTGA. The CDR3 consists of 13 residues. CDR3 in DNA: TGTGCCAGCAGCTTGGGCGGGACCGGGGAGCTGTTTTTT. Its translation is CASSLGGTGELFF.

This clone occurred once. The rearrangement uses TRBV13 and TRBJ2-2, with a weak D call TRBD1 (6 bases). Germline V lookup: CDR1 PRHDT, CDR2 FYEKMQ (reference sequence). CDR3 length equals 15 residues. V lost 2 bases and J 1 base, leaving 8 bases between the germline ends. The CDR3 DNA reads as TGTGCCAGCAGCTTATCCAGGGGGAACACCGGGGAGCTGTTTTTT. As protein: CASSLSRGNTGELFF. Full variable domain (remainder filled in from reference TRBV13 and TRBJ2-2): AAGVIQSPRHLIKEKRETATLKCYPIPRHDTVYWYQQGPGQDPQFLISFYEKMQSDKGSIPDRFSAQQFSDYHSELNMSSLELGDSALYFCASSLSRGNTGELFFGEGSRLTVL.

Concerning this clone itself: Distinct nucleotide sequences in the sample also encode this CDR3. This chain uses TRBV19 with TRBJ1-2; TRBD1 matches 7 bases. V trimming: 6 bases; J trimming: 4 bases; junction bases outside the gene matches: 5. The CDR3 totals 13 residues. CDR1 is LNHDA, CDR2 SQIVND, per germline (reference sequence). CDR3 protein: CASRGDRGYGYTF. CDR3 sequence (DNA): TGTGCCAGTAGGGGGGACAGAGGCTATGGCTACACCTTC.